The 21 T cell receptor beta chains listed next were all sequenced from one sample in a study of shared clonotypes between healthy human individuals. Repertoires were generated with immunoSEQ multiplex PCR, while TCRdb's copy carries only in-frame clones and drops some. The sample has over a million clones, more than 75% seen once. The sequenced material came from memory CD4+ T cells from PBMCs. Indicated subset: CD45RA-negative fraction. The receptors here all came from a man between 18 and 35 years old in good health. Some clones in this sample may be carry-over from other donors' samples.

The chain has TRBV2 and TRBJ1-2, with D tentatively TRBD1 (5 bases). The V and J ends lost 5 bases and 4 bases respectively, with 14 bases between them. The CDR3 runs 14 residues. The V gene's germline CDR1 is SNHLY and CDR2 FYNNEI. The CDR3 is CASSLLGGGYGYTF. CDR3 DNA: TGTGCCAGCAGTTTACTCGGGGGTGGCTATGGCTACACCTTC.

CDR3 sequence reads: CASSPGTEYEQYF. The CDR3 DNA follows: TGTGCCAGCAGCCCCGGGACAGAATACGAGCAGTACTTC. The V call is TRBV7-8, the J call TRBJ2-7, with TRBD1 matching 7 bases. This CDR3 is 13 amino acids long. Germline assignment: CDR1 SGHVS and CDR2 FQNEAQ. V was pared by 5 bases and J by 4 bases, with 5 bases of the junction left unmatched.

The chain combines TRBV2 with TRBJ1-4, with D possibly being TRBD1 (5 bases). There are 14 residues in the CDR3. Trimming stripped 10 bases from V and 7 bases from J, with 19 bases between. The germline V gene has CDR1 SNHLY and CDR2 FYNNEI. The CDR3 region has the DNA TGTGCCAAAAAGGTCGACAGACTTGGTGAAAAACTGTTTTTT. The encoded protein is CAKKVDRLGEKLFF.

This rearrangement joins TRBV27 to TRBJ2-7; 11 bases align to TRBD2. Germline trimming cut 6 bases from V and 2 bases from J; bases unmatched to any gene: 6. Germline V lookup: CDR1 MNHEY, CDR2 SMNVEV (reference sequence). CDR3 length equals 15 residues. The CDR3, as DNA: TGTGCCAGCAGACCACTAGCGGGAGATGCCTACGAGCAGTACTTC. Translation: CASRPLAGDAYEQYF.

This clone appeared a single time. The chain combines TRBV19 with TRBJ1-1; D possibly corresponds to TRBD1 (6 bases). The V gene lost 5 bases and the J gene lost 3 bases, with 16 bases spanning the gap. Per the germline V gene, CDR1 is LNHDA and CDR2 is SQIVND (reference sequence). There are 15 residues in the CDR3. In DNA, the CDR3 is TGTGCCAGTAGTGCCACAGGGAAACTGGACACTGAAGCTTTCTTT. Translating it yields CASSATGKLDTEAFF.

This chain joins TRBV25-1 and TRBJ1-5, with 7 bases matching TRBD1. The CDR3 has 14 amino acids. V was clipped by 4 bases and J by 5 bases; unmatched bases: 5. Per the germline V gene, CDR1 is MGHDK and CDR2 is SYGVNS. The CDR3 DNA follows: TGTGCCAGCAGTGGGGCAGGGGGGCATCAGCCCCAGCATTTT. This gives the protein CASSGAGGHQPQHF.

This clone has just one count. This may arise from a read error, as a much more abundant clone is one base away. V usage is TRBV7-2 and J usage is TRBJ2-3; 11 bases fit TRBD2. The CDR3 contains 15 residues. V was pared by 5 bases and J by 0 bases, with 1 base of the junction left unmatched. Germline-derived CDR1 and CDR2 are SGHTA and FQGNSA. The CDR3 reads CASSRTSGSTDTQYF. CDR3 nucleotides: TGTGCCAGCAGCCGGACTAGCGGGAGCACAGATACGCAGTATTTT.

The chain joins TRBV7-2 to TRBJ1-1; D uncertain. V lost 4 bases to trimming and J lost 4 bases, with 13 bases between them. There are 14 residues in the CDR3. Germline values: CDR1 SGHTA, CDR2 FQGNSA. CDR3 amino acids: CASSSDGLTTEAFF. The CDR3 DNA follows: TGTGCCAGCAGCTCAGACGGACTGACCACTGAAGCTTTCTTT.

In this sample, this clone turned up many times. V is TRBV28 and J is TRBJ1-2; TRBD1 aligns across 8 bases. V lost 3 bases to trimming and J lost 3 bases; unmatched junction nucleotides: 6. Germline lookup yields CDR1 MDHEN and CDR2 SYDVKM. The CDR3 is made up of 15 amino acids. In DNA form, the CDR3 reads TGTGCCAGCAGTTTGGACAGGGCAACGTACTATGGCTACACCTTC. Translated: CASSLDRATYYGYTF.

V gene TRBV28 combines with J gene TRBJ2-7; weak D call: TRBD2 (5 bases). There are 13 residues in the CDR3. Germline values: CDR1 MDHEN, CDR2 SYDVKM. The V end was cut by 7 bases, the J end by 1 base, with 11 bases between. The CDR3 sequence is CASNPSPSYEQYF. The CDR3 DNA follows: TGTGCCAGCAATCCTAGCCCGTCCTACGAGCAGTACTTC.

This clone showed up just a few times. The chain uses TRBV7-2 and TRBJ2-1; 8 bases map to TRBD2. Losses at the gene ends were 1 base for V and 7 bases for J; bases not matched to a gene: 3. The CDR3 runs 14 residues. Germline CDR1 is SGHTA and CDR2 is FQGNSA. The CDR3 protein is CASSLEREWNEQFF. CDR3 in DNA: TGTGCCAGCAGCTTAGAGCGGGAGTGGAATGAGCAGTTCTTC.

CDR3 in amino acids: CASSRGGASGSHYEQYF. The CDR3 region has the DNA TGTGCCAGCAGCCGGGGCGGGGCTAGCGGGAGCCATTACGAGCAGTACTTC. J is TRBJ2-7 and V is TRBV5-4; 10 positions match TRBD2. Germline V CDR1 and CDR2: SGHNT, YYREEE (reference sequence). This CDR3 has 17 amino acids. V lost 4 bases to trimming and J lost 4 bases; unmatched junction nucleotides: 14. Full variable domain (remainder filled in from reference TRBV5-4 and TRBJ2-7): ETGVTQSPTHLIKTRGQQVTLRCSSQSGHNTVSWYQQALGQGPQFIFQYYREEENGRGNFPPRFSGLQFPNYSSELNVNALELDDSALYLCASSRGGASGSHYEQYFGPGTRLTVT.

This chain uses TRBV18 with TRBJ1-2, with D tentatively TRBD1 (6 bases). V lost 6 bases and J 5 bases, leaving 13 bases between the germline ends. The CDR3 extends over 13 amino acids. Germline V gene data show CDR1 as KGHSH and CDR2 as LQKENI. DNA of the CDR3: TGTGCCAGCTCCACCAGGGGCGGATATGGCTACACCTTC. Protein product: CASSTRGGYGYTF.

In its sample, this clone was seen many times. The chain joins TRBV5-1 to TRBJ2-7, with D tentatively TRBD1 or TRBD2 (5 bases each). This CDR3 is 15 amino acids long. Trimming took off 4 bases at V and 5 bases at J, with 19 bases between the two ends. Germline lookup yields CDR1 SGHRS and CDR2 YFSETQ. CDR3 sequence: CASSGMTGGGDEQYF. The CDR3 coding sequence is TGCGCCAGCAGCGGGATGACTGGGGGTGGAGACGAGCAGTACTTC.

The V and J genes are TRBV11-2 and TRBJ2-2; the D gene is possibly TRBD1 (7 bases). From germline, CDR1 is SGHAT and CDR2 FQNNGV. The CDR3 is 19 amino acids. Trimming stripped 2 bases from V and 6 bases from J, with 25 bases between. This CDR3 is CASSLLFVRGVGVAGELFF. The CDR3 nucleotides read TGTGCCAGCAGCTTACTGTTTGTCAGGGGGGTTGGAGTTGCCGGGGAGCTGTTTTTT.

This clone showed up many times. The chain links TRBV4-2 to TRBJ1-2, with D tentatively TRBD1 (6 bases). Germline V gene lookup returns CDR1 LGHNA and CDR2 YNFKEQ. The CDR3 consists of 14 residues. Trimming took off 2 bases at V and 2 bases at J, with 9 bases between the two ends. The CDR3 here is CASSQLGQNYGYTF. The DNA of the CDR3 is TGTGCCAGCAGCCAACTCGGACAGAACTATGGCTACACCTTC.

The rearrangement uses TRBV5-1 and TRBJ1-2; D not certain. This CDR3 is built from 16 residues. Germline CDR1 and CDR2: SGHRS and YFSETQ. The V end lost 0 bases, the J end lost 2 bases, and 14 bases lay between the germline ends. The CDR3 nucleotides read TGCGCCAGCAGCTTGGGGGTTGGAGCATCCAACTATGGCTACACCTTC. It specifies CASSLGVGASNYGYTF.

The chain links TRBV6-5 to TRBJ1-1; possible D gene TRBD1, 6 bases. Germline V CDR1 and CDR2: MNHEY, SVGAGI. V lost 0 bases and J 11 bases, leaving 16 bases between the germline ends. This CDR3 is built from 14 residues. The CDR3 protein is CASSYSRGGQRAFF. CDR3 sequence (DNA): TGTGCCAGCAGTTACTCGAGGGGGGGGCAGCGGGCTTTCTTT.

This clone showed up many times. This rearrangement joins TRBV27 to TRBJ1-2; 7 bases agree with TRBD1. Germline V gives CDR1 MNHEY, CDR2 SMNVEV (reference sequence). Trimming took 5 bases from V and 5 from J; bases not matched to a gene: 8. This CDR3 is built from 14 residues. The CDR3 protein is CASSPGTVSYGYTF. CDR3 bases: TGTGCCAGCAGTCCAGGGACAGTGAGTTATGGCTACACCTTC.

The V gene is TRBV23-1, the J gene TRBJ2-1; D possibly corresponds to TRBD1 (5 bases). TRBV23-1 is classed as an ORF, of uncertain function. The CDR3 spans 16 residues. V dropped 6 bases and J dropped 0 bases, with 15 bases sitting between them. The CDR3 DNA reads as TGCGCCAGCAGCCCGGACCCCCAGGGCTCCTACAATGAGCAGTTCTTC. As protein: CASSPDPQGSYNEQFF.

The chain recombines TRBV30 with TRBJ2-5, with D perhaps TRBD1 (6 bases). The CDR3 length is 12 residues. V was shortened by 7 bases and J by 2 bases, with 11 bases between the two germline ends. Germline CDR1 GTSNPN, CDR2 SVGIG (reference sequence). The CDR3 spells CAYRDNQETQYF. CDR3 DNA: TGTGCCTATCGGGACAATCAAGAGACCCAGTACTTC.